This TCR beta chain was identified in a study of blood T cell repertoires in COVID-19. Overall study: Both acute and convalescent COVID-19 samples were obtained from the United States, Italy and Spain. PBMCs, B-cell-depleted T cells, or T cells provided the cDNA or gDNA that made up the material.

Authors' analysis steps: Cell counts per sample came from amplifying reference gene primers. Sequenced by immunoSEQ multiplex PCR; TCRdb stores in-frame clones only, minus some. The V and J calls and clone size are taken from that table; D and trimming were inferred from the DNA. The sample lists 22,000 or so clones; under 95% were seen once. The sequence was collected from a human donor in a cohort sampled during active COVID-19. The sample was peripheral blood.

CDR3 protein: CASSTGTVITDTQYF. The CDR3 region has the DNA TGTGCCAGCAGCACCGGGACAGTTATCACAGATACGCAGTATTTT. V gene TRBV9 combines with J gene TRBJ2-3; 7 bases align to TRBD1. The CDR3 is 15 residues long. Per the germline V gene, CDR1 is SGDLS and CDR2 is YYNGEE. The V gene end was trimmed by 4 bases and the J gene end by 2 bases; junction bases not matched to a gene: 7.